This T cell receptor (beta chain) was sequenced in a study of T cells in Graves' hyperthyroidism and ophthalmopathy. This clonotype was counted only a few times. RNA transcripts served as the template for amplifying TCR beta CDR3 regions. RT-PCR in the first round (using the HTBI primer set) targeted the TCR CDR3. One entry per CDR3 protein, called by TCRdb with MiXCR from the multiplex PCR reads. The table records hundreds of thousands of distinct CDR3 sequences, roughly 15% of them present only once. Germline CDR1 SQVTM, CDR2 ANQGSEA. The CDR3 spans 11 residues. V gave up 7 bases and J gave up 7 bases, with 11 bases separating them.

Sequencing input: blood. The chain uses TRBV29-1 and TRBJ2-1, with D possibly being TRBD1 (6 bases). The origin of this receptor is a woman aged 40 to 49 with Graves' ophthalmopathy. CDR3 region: CSAGQFNEQFF. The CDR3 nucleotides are TGCAGCGCTGGACAGTTTAATGAGCAGTTCTTC.